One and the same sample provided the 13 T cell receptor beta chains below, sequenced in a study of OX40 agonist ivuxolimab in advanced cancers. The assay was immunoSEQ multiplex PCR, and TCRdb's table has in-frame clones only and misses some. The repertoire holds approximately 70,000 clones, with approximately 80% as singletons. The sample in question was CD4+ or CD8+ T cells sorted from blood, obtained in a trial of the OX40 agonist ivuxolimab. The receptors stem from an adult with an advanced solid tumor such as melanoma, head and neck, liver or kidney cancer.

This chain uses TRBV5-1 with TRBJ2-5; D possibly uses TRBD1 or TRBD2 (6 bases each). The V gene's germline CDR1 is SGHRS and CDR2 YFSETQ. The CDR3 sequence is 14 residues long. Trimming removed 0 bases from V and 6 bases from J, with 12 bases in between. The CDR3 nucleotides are TGCGCCAGCAGCTTGGGTCAGGGGAGGCAGACCCAGTACTTC. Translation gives CASSLGQGRQTQYF.

The chain's CDR3 is CASSNRRGFSGNTIYF. DNA of the CDR3: TGTGCCAGCAGTAACCGTAGGGGTTTCTCTGGAAACACCATATATTTT. The gene calls are TRBV6-6 and TRBJ1-3, with D perhaps matching TRBD1 (5 bases). Per the germline V gene, CDR1 is MNHNY and CDR2 is SVGAGI (reference sequence). The CDR3 sequence is 16 residues long. V lost 5 bases and J 0 bases, leaving 14 bases between the germline ends.

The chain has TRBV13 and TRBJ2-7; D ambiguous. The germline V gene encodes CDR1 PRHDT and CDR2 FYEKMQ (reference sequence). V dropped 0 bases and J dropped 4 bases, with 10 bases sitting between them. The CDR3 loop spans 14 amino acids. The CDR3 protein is CASSLGSRLYEQYV. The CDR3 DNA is TGTGCCAGCAGCTTAGGTTCCAGGTTGTACGAGCAGTACGTC.

The CDR3 protein is CASRGQGEVAFF. CDR3 nucleotides: TGTGCCAGCAGAGGACAGGGTGAGGTAGCTTTCTTT. This chain links TRBV2 with TRBJ1-1; 8 bases fit TRBD1. The CDR3 is made up of 12 amino acids. The germline gives CDR1 SNHLY, CDR2 FYNNEI. The V and J ends lost 6 bases and 10 bases, in that order; junction bases with no gene match: 7.

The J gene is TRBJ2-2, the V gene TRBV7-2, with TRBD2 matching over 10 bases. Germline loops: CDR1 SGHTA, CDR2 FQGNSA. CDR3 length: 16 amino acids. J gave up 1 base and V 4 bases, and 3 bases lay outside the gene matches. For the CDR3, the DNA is TGTGCCAGCAGCTCCCGGACTAGCGGGAACACCGGGGAGCTGTTTTTT. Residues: CASSSRTSGNTGELFF.

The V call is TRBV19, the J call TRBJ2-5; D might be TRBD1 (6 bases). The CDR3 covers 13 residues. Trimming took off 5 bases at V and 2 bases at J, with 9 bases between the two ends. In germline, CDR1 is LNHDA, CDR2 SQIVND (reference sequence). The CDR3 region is CASSPRGQETQYF. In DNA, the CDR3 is TGTGCCAGTAGTCCCAGGGGTCAAGAGACCCAGTACTTC.

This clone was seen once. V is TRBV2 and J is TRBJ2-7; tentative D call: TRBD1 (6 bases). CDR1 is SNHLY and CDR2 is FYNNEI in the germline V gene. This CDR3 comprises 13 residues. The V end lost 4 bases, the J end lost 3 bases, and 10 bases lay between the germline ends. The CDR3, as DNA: TGTGCCAGCAGTGCAGGGGCAAGCTACGAGCAGTACTTC. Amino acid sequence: CASSAGASYEQYF. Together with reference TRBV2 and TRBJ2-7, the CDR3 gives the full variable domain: EPEVTQTPSHQVTQMGQEVILRCVPISNHLYFYWYRQILGQKVEFLVSFYNNEISEKSEIFDDQFSVERPDGSNFTLKIRSTKLEDSAMYFCASSAGASYEQYFGPGTRLTVT.

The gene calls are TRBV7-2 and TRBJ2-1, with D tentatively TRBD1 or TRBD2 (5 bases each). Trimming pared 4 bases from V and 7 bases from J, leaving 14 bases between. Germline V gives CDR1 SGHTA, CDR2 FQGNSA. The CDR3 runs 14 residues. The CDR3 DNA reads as TGTGCCAGCAGCTCCCGTGCTGGGGGAAATGAGCAGTTCTTC. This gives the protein CASSSRAGGNEQFF.

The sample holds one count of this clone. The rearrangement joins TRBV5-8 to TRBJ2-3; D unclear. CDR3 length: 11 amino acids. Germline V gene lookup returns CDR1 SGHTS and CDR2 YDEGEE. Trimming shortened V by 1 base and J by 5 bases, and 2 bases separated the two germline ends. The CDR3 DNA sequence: TGTGCCAGCAGCTTGTTAGATACGCAGTATTTT. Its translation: CASSLLDTQYF.

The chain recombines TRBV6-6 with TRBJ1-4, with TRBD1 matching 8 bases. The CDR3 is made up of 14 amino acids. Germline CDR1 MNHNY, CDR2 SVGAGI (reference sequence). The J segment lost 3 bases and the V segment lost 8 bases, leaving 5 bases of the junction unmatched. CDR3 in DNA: TGTGCCAGCGCAGCAGGGGGCTCTAATGAAAAACTGTTTTTT. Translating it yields CASAAGGSNEKLFF.

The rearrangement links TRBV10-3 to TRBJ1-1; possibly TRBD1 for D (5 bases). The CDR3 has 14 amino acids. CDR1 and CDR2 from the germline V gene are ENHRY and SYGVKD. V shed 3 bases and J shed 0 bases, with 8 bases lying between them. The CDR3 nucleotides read TGTGCCATCAGTGATGAGGGGTTGAACACTGAAGCTTTCTTT. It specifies CAISDEGLNTEAFF.

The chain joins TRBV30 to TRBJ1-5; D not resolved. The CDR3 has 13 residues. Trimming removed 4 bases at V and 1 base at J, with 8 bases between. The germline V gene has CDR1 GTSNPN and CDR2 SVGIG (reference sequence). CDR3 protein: CAWNEQSNQPQHF. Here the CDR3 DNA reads TGTGCCTGGAACGAACAGAGCAATCAGCCCCAGCATTTT.

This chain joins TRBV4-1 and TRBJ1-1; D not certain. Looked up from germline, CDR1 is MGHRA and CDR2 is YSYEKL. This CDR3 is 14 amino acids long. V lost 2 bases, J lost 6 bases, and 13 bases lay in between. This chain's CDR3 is CASSQFPGFSEAFF. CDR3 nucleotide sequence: TGCGCCAGCAGCCAATTCCCGGGGTTCTCTGAAGCTTTCTTT.